In its sample, the clone carrying this T cell receptor beta chain was seen a few times. Its antigen is still unknown. The data were taken from a study of T-cell memory formation after mild COVID-19. Study-wide context: The two donors had largely donor-specific TCR clusters. Study-wide results and limits: Among CD4+ contracting clones, most were CM and EM, and CD8+ ones EMRA.

TCRdb independently ran MiXCR on the 5' RACE reads; one entry per CDR3 protein. The sample consists of 470,000 or so distinct CDR3 sequences, about 20% of them appearing once. V lost 6 bases, J lost 7 bases, and 7 bases stayed unmatched. The CDR3 is made up of 14 amino acids. The TCR originated in an adult woman who had mild COVID-19 (a few samples of this study predate the infection). Cell type and time point are not known. The chain combines TRBV12-3 or TRBV12-4 with TRBJ1-5; 9 nucleotides agree with TRBD1. Material: PBMCs or a T cell subset sorted from them (not recorded which). CDR3 in DNA: TGTGCCAGCAGCTTCAACAGGGGGCACCAGCCCCAGCATTTT. Its translation is CASSFNRGHQPQHF.